The clone carrying this T cell receptor (beta chain) was detected many times. Its specificity is unknown. The V end lost 1 base, the J end lost 4 bases, and 7 bases lay between the germline ends. This CDR3 is built from 12 residues. In germline, CDR1 is GTSNPN, CDR2 SVGIG (reference sequence). The data were produced by immunoSEQ multiplex PCR, yet TCRdb's version contains in-frame clones alone and is incomplete. The sample presents over 6,500 clones, none singletons. These data belong to a study of T cells after posttransplantation cyclophosphamide. General study findings and limits: Later post-transplant blood repertoires were often dominated by donor CD8+ memory clones. Recipient CMV seropositivity and CMV reactivation strongly tracked TRB clonality.

A marrow graft followed busulfan-fludarabine conditioning, with cyclophosphamide on days +3 and +4. The V and J genes are TRBV30 and TRBJ1-2; D might be TRBD1 (5 bases). This sequence was found in a male patient between 25 and 40 years old who received an allogeneic stem cell transplant from an unrelated donor, was CMV-positive, and had acute and chronic GVHD. Some T cells may arise from the graft donor. The sample in question was PBMCs, obtained after an allogeneic stem cell transplant with post-transplant cyclophosphamide. The CDR3 protein is CAWSADSYGYTF. The CDR3 DNA is TGTGCCTGGAGTGCTGACAGCTATGGCTACACCTTC. Combining the CDR3 with reference TRBV30 and TRBJ1-2 gives the whole variable domain SQTIHQWPATLVQPVGSPLSLECTVEGTSNPNLYWYRQAAGRGLQLLFYSVGIGQISSEVPQNLSASRPQDRQFILSSKKLLLSDSGFYLCAWSADSYGYTFGSGTRLTVV.